This passage covers 28 T cell receptor beta chains from one sample sequenced in a study of T-cell memory formation after mild COVID-19. MiXCR, run by TCRdb on the 5' RACE reads, gives a single entry per CDR3 protein. The repertoire holds more than 300,000 distinct CDR3 sequences, with 13% to 15% as singletons. Sequencing was done on a sample of PBMCs or a T cell subset sorted from them (not recorded which). These receptors were collected from a young man who had mild COVID-19 (a few samples of this study predate the infection). Cell type and time point are not known.

In its sample, this clonotype was seen a few times. The V call is TRBV5-1, the J call TRBJ2-5; the D gene is possibly TRBD2 (5 bases). V dropped 4 bases and J dropped 3 bases, with 16 bases sitting between them. This CDR3 has 15 amino acids. Germline V lookup: CDR1 SGHRS, CDR2 YFSETQ. CDR3 residues: CASSRGRGPEETQYF. DNA of the CDR3: TGCGCCAGCAGCCGGGGTCGAGGCCCGGAAGAGACCCAGTACTTC.

The chain is built from TRBV4-3 and TRBJ1-1, with 9 bases that match TRBD1. J lost 5 bases, V lost 5 bases, and 6 bases had no gene match. The CDR3 contains 14 residues. The germline V gene encodes CDR1 LGHNA and CDR2 YSLEER. CDR3 DNA sequence: TGCGCCAGCAGCTACGACAGGGGGGCGACTGAAGCTTTCTTT. This sequence encodes CASSYDRGATEAFF.

This clonotype was picked up a small number of times. The gene calls are TRBV7-2 and TRBJ2-3; 9 nucleotides agree with TRBD2. The junction had 15 bases not matched to a gene; V was cut back by 7 bases and J by 4 bases. The V gene's germline CDR1 is SGHTA and CDR2 FQGNSA. The CDR3 sequence is 17 residues long. CDR3 sequence (DNA): TGTGCCAGCAACATTTTCAGGGCTAGCGGGGCCCCAGATACGCAGTATTTT. Translating it yields CASNIFRASGAPDTQYF.

This clonotype was detected a few times. The chain combines TRBV2 with TRBJ1-2; no reliable D call. Germline lookup yields CDR1 SNHLY and CDR2 FYNNEI. CDR3 length: 12 residues. The V end was cut by 2 bases, the J end by 4 bases, with 5 bases between. CDR3 bases: TGTGCCAGCAGTGAATCGGGCTATGGCTACACCTTC. It yields the protein CASSESGYGYTF.

This clonotype appeared a few times. This chain uses TRBV18 with TRBJ1-4, with D tentatively TRBD1 (5 bases). V lost 1 base to trimming and J lost 7 bases, with 13 bases between them. Germline loops: CDR1 KGHSH, CDR2 LQKENI. CDR3 length: 15 amino acids. CDR3 region: CASSPQAGSAEKLFF. The CDR3 DNA reads as TGTGCCAGCTCACCACAGGCAGGGAGCGCTGAAAAACTGTTTTTT.

This CDR3 reads CASSPGDRGFDEQFF. The CDR3 DNA sequence: TGTGCCAGCAGTCCTGGGGACAGGGGGTTCGATGAGCAGTTCTTC. The chain carries TRBV6-5 and TRBJ2-1, with 11 bases aligning to TRBD1. Germline V CDR1 and CDR2: MNHEY, SVGAGI. V lost 5 bases to trimming and J lost 8 bases; unmatched junction nucleotides: 8. The CDR3 has 15 residues.

This clonotype was counted a few times. J is TRBJ1-1 and V is TRBV19, with D possibly being TRBD1 (6 bases). Germline V gives CDR1 LNHDA, CDR2 SQIVND (reference sequence). The V end lost 9 bases, the J end lost 7 bases, and 15 bases lay between the germline ends. This CDR3 comprises 12 residues. CDR3 in DNA: TGTGCCAGCGACTTAGGGGGTGGTGAAGCTTTCTTT. Translation: CASDLGGGEAFF. Using reference TRBV19 and TRBJ1-1 for the parts outside the CDR3, the full variable domain is DGGITQSPKYLFRKEGQNVTLSCEQNLNHDAMYWYRQDPGQGLRLIYYSQIVNDFQKGDIAEGYSVSREKKESFPLTVTSAQKNPTAFYLCASDLGGGEAFFGQGTRLTVV.

The V and J genes are TRBV2 and TRBJ2-7; the D gene is possibly TRBD2 (5 bases). The germline CDR1 and CDR2 sequences are SNHLY and FYNNEI. Trimming left V 7 bases short and J 1 base short, with 8 bases between. This CDR3 comprises 12 residues. The CDR3 protein is CASTGMSYEQYF. CDR3 nucleotide sequence: TGTGCCAGCACGGGGATGTCCTACGAGCAGTACTTC. The full variable domain, rest sourced from reference TRBV2 and TRBJ2-7, is EPEVTQTPSHQVTQMGQEVILRCVPISNHLYFYWYRQILGQKVEFLVSFYNNEISEKSEIFDDQFSVERPDGSNFTLKIRSTKLEDSAMYFCASTGMSYEQYFGPGTRLTVT.

With regard to this clonotype: A junction boundary mismatches the germline segment, possibly from a read error. V usage is TRBV10-3 and J usage is TRBJ2-5; the D is unclear. Germline assignment: CDR1 ENHRY and CDR2 SYGVKD. The CDR3 length is 10 residues. The CDR3 spells CAISERRPTF. Here the CDR3 DNA reads TGTGCCATCAGTGAGCGTAGGCCGACCTTC.

The chain's CDR3 is CASSPGQGGLDEQFF. The CDR3 DNA reads as TGCGCCAGCAGCCCGGGACAGGGCGGTTTGGATGAGCAGTTCTTC. This chain joins TRBV5-1 and TRBJ2-1; 9 bases match TRBD1. Trimming took 4 bases from V and 8 from J; bases not matched to a gene: 10. Germline V CDR1 and CDR2: SGHRS, YFSETQ. CDR3 length: 15 residues.

The chain combines TRBV7-6 with TRBJ2-2; no firm D call. Trimming stripped 0 bases from V and 7 bases from J, with 6 bases between. CDR1 SGHVS and CDR2 FNYEAQ come from the germline V gene. This CDR3 has 13 residues. This CDR3 is CASSLAGLGELFF. The CDR3 DNA reads TGTGCCAGCAGCTTAGCCGGTCTCGGGGAGCTGTTTTTT.

This clonotype was seen a few times. J is TRBJ2-3 and V is TRBV6-5; tentatively, D is TRBD1 or TRBD2 (5 bases each). The CDR3 runs 14 residues. The V end lost 6 bases, the J end lost 0 bases, and 10 bases lay between the germline ends. Germline loops: CDR1 MNHEY, CDR2 SVGAGI. In nucleotides, the CDR3 is TGTGCCAGCAGCCGGGACCTTAGCACAGATACGCAGTATTTT. Translated: CASSRDLSTDTQYF.

This clonotype was detected many times. The chain combines TRBV4-2 with TRBJ2-3; D is unresolved. The CDR3 consists of 14 residues. The V end lost 0 bases, the J end lost 4 bases, and 8 bases lay between the germline ends. Germline-derived CDR1 and CDR2 are LGHNA and YNFKEQ. CDR3 coding DNA: TGTGCCAGCAGCCAAGAGGGTAGCCCAGATACGCAGTATTTT. Encoded protein: CASSQEGSPDTQYF.

This clonotype occurred a few times. This chain joins TRBV28 and TRBJ1-5; 7 bases agree with TRBD1. The CDR3 runs 11 residues. Per germline, CDR1 MDHEN and CDR2 SYDVKM. V lost 10 bases, J lost 6 bases, and 3 bases stayed unmatched. The CDR3 region is CATGQPQPQHF. The CDR3 region has the DNA TGTGCCACGGGACAGCCTCAGCCCCAGCATTTT. The full variable domain, rest sourced from reference TRBV28 and TRBJ1-5, is DVKVTQSSRYLVKRTGEKVFLECVQDMDHENMFWYRQDPGLGLRLIYFSYDVKMKEKGDIPEGYSVSREKKERFSLILESASTNQTSMYLCATGQPQPQHFGDGTRLSIL.

This clonotype occurred many times. The V and J genes are TRBV7-2 and TRBJ2-1; 10 positions agree with TRBD1. The germline V gene has CDR1 SGHTA and CDR2 FQGNSA. V shed 1 base, J shed 4 bases, and the junction held 4 bases outside the gene matches. The CDR3 is made up of 16 amino acids. The CDR3 here is CASSLVGQGLYNEQFF. CDR3 in DNA: TGTGCCAGCAGCTTAGTGGGACAGGGGCTATACAATGAGCAGTTCTTC.

The chain couples TRBV10-3 to TRBJ2-1; D is ambiguous. Trimming stripped 3 bases from V and 5 bases from J, with 5 bases between. CDR1 and CDR2 (germline): ENHRY, SYGVKD. The CDR3 consists of 12 residues. The CDR3: CAISDQDNEQFF. CDR3 coding DNA: TGTGCCATCAGTGACCAAGACAATGAGCAGTTCTTC.

This clonotype showed up just a few times. This chain links TRBV6-2 or TRBV6-3 with TRBJ2-1, with 7 bases matching TRBD2. The junction had 7 bases not matched to a gene; V was cut back by 6 bases and J by 5 bases. CDR3 length: 14 amino acids. Looked up from germline, CDR1 is MNHEY and CDR2 is SVGEGT. The CDR3 region has the DNA TGTGCCAGCAGCCATTGGGGGGGTCACAATGAGCAGTTCTTC. This sequence encodes CASSHWGGHNEQFF.

The sample holds a few counts of this clonotype. The chain has TRBV5-5 and TRBJ1-2; tentatively, D is TRBD1 (6 bases). Trimming removed 5 bases at V and 1 base at J, with 9 bases between. The V gene's germline CDR1 is SGHKS and CDR2 YYEKEE (reference sequence). The CDR3 runs 13 residues. CDR3 loop: CASRPQGNYGYTF. DNA for the CDR3: TGTGCCAGCAGACCACAGGGTAACTATGGCTACACCTTC.

The chain is built from TRBV7-9 and TRBJ2-3; a weak D match, TRBD1 (6 bases). Trimming removed 4 bases at V and 2 bases at J, with 19 bases between. CDR3 length: 17 residues. Germline-derived CDR1 and CDR2 are SEHNR and FQNEAQ (reference sequence). The CDR3 loop is CASSSPGETGFTDTQYF. CDR3 nucleotides: TGTGCCAGCAGCTCCCCAGGGGAAACAGGGTTCACAGATACGCAGTATTTT. The full variable domain, rest sourced from reference TRBV7-9 and TRBJ2-3, is DTGVSQNPRHKITKRGQNVTFRCDPISEHNRLYWYRQTLGQGPEFLTYFQNEAQLEKSRLLSDRFSAERPKGSFSTLEIQRTEQGDSAMYLCASSSPGETGFTDTQYFGPGTRLTVL.

This clonotype was seen only a few times. The chain couples TRBV5-6 to TRBJ2-3; no firm D call. Trimming pared 0 bases from V and 10 bases from J, leaving 9 bases between. CDR1 and CDR2 from the germline V gene are SGHDT and YYEEEE. The CDR3 covers 12 residues. The CDR3 bases are TGTGCCAGCAGCTTGGGGGAATCGGCGCAGTATTTT. It specifies CASSLGESAQYF.

This clonotype was detected ten times or more. The chain employs TRBV7-9 and TRBJ2-4, with D hard to call. Germline V CDR1 and CDR2: SEHNR, FQNEAQ (reference sequence). This CDR3 has 11 amino acids. V dropped 5 bases and J dropped 12 bases, with 11 bases sitting between them. In DNA form, the CDR3 reads TGTGCCAGCAGCATAACAACACCTCAGTACTTC. Its protein product is CASSITTPQYF.

The chain uses TRBV7-2 and TRBJ1-4; TRBD1 agrees at 10 bases. With 5 bases clipped from V and 10 bases from J, the junction kept 4 bases outside the gene matches. The CDR3 runs 13 residues. Looked up from germline, CDR1 is SGHTA and CDR2 is FQGNSA. Here the CDR3 reads CASSPGQGGKLFF. The CDR3 nucleotides are TGTGCCAGCAGCCCAGGACAGGGGGGAAAACTGTTTTTT.

The chain joins TRBV4-1 to TRBJ1-6, with D tentatively TRBD1 (5 bases). V gave up 0 bases and J gave up 11 bases, with 8 bases separating them. Per germline, CDR1 MGHRA and CDR2 YSYEKL. CDR3 size: 13 residues. CDR3 loop: CASSQDRETPLHF. The CDR3 DNA is TGCGCCAGCAGCCAAGACAGGGAAACACCCCTCCACTTT.

This clonotype was detected ten times or more. The rearrangement uses TRBV5-5 and TRBJ2-3; D might be TRBD2 (7 bases). Per the germline V gene, CDR1 is SGHKS and CDR2 is YYEKEE (reference sequence). The CDR3 loop spans 18 amino acids. Trimming took off 3 bases at V and 2 bases at J, with 22 bases between the two ends. CDR3 nucleotides: TGTGCCAGCAGCTCCACCCGGTGGGGGGGGCTCTTCACAGATACGCAGTATTTT. Its protein product is CASSSTRWGGLFTDTQYF.

This chain connects TRBV7-2 to TRBJ2-3; a weak D match, TRBD2 (6 bases). V lost 5 bases and J 10 bases, leaving 16 bases between the germline ends. The CDR3 extends over 13 amino acids. In germline, CDR1 is SGHTA, CDR2 FQGNSA. CDR3 sequence: CASSPVAGIAQYF. The CDR3, as DNA: TGTGCCAGCAGCCCTGTTGCGGGGATCGCGCAGTATTTT.

This clonotype was picked up a small number of times. This chain links TRBV7-9 with TRBJ1-5, with D tentatively TRBD1 (6 bases). CDR1 is SEHNR, CDR2 FQNEAQ, per germline (reference sequence). This CDR3 has 15 residues. V dropped 5 bases and J dropped 2 bases, with 13 bases sitting between them. The DNA of the CDR3 is TGTGCCAGCAGCGCGGGACACCTGGGCAATCAGCCCCAGCATTTT. Translated: CASSAGHLGNQPQHF.

This clonotype appeared a few times. The V and J genes are TRBV6-5 and TRBJ1-5; 7 bases agree with TRBD1. The V gene's germline CDR1 is MNHEY and CDR2 SVGAGI. After removal of 6 bases from V and 0 bases from J, the junction contained 5 bases not matched to a gene. The CDR3 contains 15 residues. The CDR3 DNA is TGTGCCAGCAGAAAAGGGACAGCTAGCAATCAGCCCCAGCATTTT. Amino acids: CASRKGTASNQPQHF.

This chain links TRBV5-5 with TRBJ2-7; 10 bases match TRBD2. V shed 0 bases and J 6 bases; nucleotides not matched to a gene: 6. The germline V gene has CDR1 SGHKS and CDR2 YYEKEE (reference sequence). The CDR3 is 15 residues long. CDR3 loop: CASSLAGLAQGEQYF. The CDR3 DNA sequence: TGTGCCAGCAGCTTGGCGGGACTAGCGCAAGGCGAGCAGTACTTC.